This T cell receptor (beta chain) was identified during a study of blood T cells in healthy people across ages (dated by TCRdb to between 2014 and 2017). Notes on the research overall: In model experiments, template switching captured about one uniquely barcoded TCR beta cDNA molecule for every two T cells. The study analyzed two additional independent replicas of 1 million unique cDNA reads from the same blood draw for two donors, one aged 18 to 29 and one aged 80 or older. Age-related changes in TCR beta repertoire diversity were measured in the study by deep sequencing normalized with unique cDNA molecular identifiers. The donors were divided into four age groups: young (average about 16 years), middle-aged (about 40), aged (about 56) and long-lived (82). To avoid experimental bias, donors of different ages were spread randomly across the sequencing lanes. General conclusions and limits of the study: Estimates of total diversity from one million sequenced T cells were regarded as lower bounds and underestimates. Since profiling was done on bulk unsorted PBMCs, naive and antigen-experienced compartments could not be conclusively compared. Because donor CMV infection status was unknown, age-related changes in expanded clonotypes were potentially confounded. The long-lived group showed more naive CD4+ T cells, fewer expanded clones and increased TCR diversity than the aged group, suggesting age selection. Observed TCR beta diversity correlated strongly with the percentage of naive T cells measured by flow cytometry. As age increased, observed TCR beta diversity per million T cells dropped in a roughly linear way, and a significant reduction was already evident by age 40.

With regard to this clonotype: It has no known antigen specificity. Base qualities are not recorded, but no much larger clone differs from it by a single base.

The library was obtained by 5' RACE. The sequencer listed for this sample is Illumina HiSeq 2500. The second PCR ran for roughly 6 to 11 cycles and used a J-beta primer mix along with a sample-barcoded 5' primer. A unique molecular identifier was introduced onto each TCR beta cDNA molecule by a template-switch 5' adaptor carrying 12 random nucleotides. Each sample yielded at least 3 million CDR3-containing paired-end reads. First-strand cDNA was synthesized from all RNA with the Mint cDNA synthesis kit, primed by a TRBC-specific oligonucleotide. All cDNA was treated with uracil-DNA glycosylase and then went through a first 18-cycle PCR with the universal primers M1SS and BC2_uni_R. Turning to the authors' computational methods: For normalization, 1 million high-quality reads were randomly selected from each sample, with every read carrying a distinct molecular identifier. Reads sharing molecular identifiers were discarded rather than binned into consensus sequences. MiTCR, set to a Q25 quality threshold and the strictest error-elimination algorithm, was used for CDR3 identification, clonotype clustering and error correction. A nonparametric unseen species model using Euler transformation provided a lower-bound estimate of total TCR beta diversity. In-frame beta chains were kept once TCRdb had trimmed the public reads at Q25 with fastp and called clones with MiXCR. All rows with the same CDR3 protein become a single entry with the most common DNA and genes. Clone size and V and J calls follow TCRdb, not the original study. The sample table contains some 1.5 million distinct CDR3 sequences; only one count was recorded for roughly 28% of them. The ten largest clonotypes hold 7.7% of the sample.

Systemically healthy Caucasian individuals from Russia, approximately 39 in total and aged about 6 to 90 years, were included as donors. Around 10 milliliters of peripheral blood were drawn from each donor into EDTA-treated Vacutainer tubes. Ficoll-Paque density-gradient centrifugation was used to isolate PBMCs, with at least 6 million obtained per sample. Total RNA, at least 6 micrograms per sample, was extracted from PBMCs with Trizol reagent. Naive CD45RAhigh/CD27high T cell percentages were measured by flow cytometry on a PBMC aliquot from every donor. Trimming costs V 8 bases and J 0 bases, and their ends lie 14 bases apart. The germline V gene yields SGHTA for CDR1 and FQGNSA for CDR2. The CDR3 starts with the cysteine, ends with the phenylalanine, and has 15 residues. Only CDR3 DNA is held: 45 bases, read in frame from base 1.

The sample comprised blood. The sequence was obtained from a woman younger than 45 in good health. The rearranged segments are TRBV7-2 and TRBJ1-3; no D gene is confidently identified. The DNA sequence follows: TGTGCCAGCGCTTGGAGTCGGAGCTCTGGAAACACCATATATTTT. Its protein is CASAWSRSSGNTIYF.